Listed here are 5 T cell receptor beta chains from one sample, sequenced in a study of blood T cell repertoires in COVID-19. Using immunoSEQ multiplex PCR, the repertoire was profiled, and TCRdb retains in-frame clones only, with some absent. The sample includes about 140,000 clones, around 79% of them seen just once. Sequencing was done on a sample of PBMCs or T cells enriched from blood (not recorded which). These receptors all stem from a woman between 50 and 59 years old who had recovered from COVID-19.

The chain joins TRBV5-4 to TRBJ2-5; tentative D call: TRBD2 (6 bases). CDR1 is SGHNT and CDR2 is YYREEE in the germline V gene (reference sequence). The CDR3 contains 15 residues. Trimming took 2 bases from V and 4 from J, leaving 15 bases between them. The CDR3 bases are TGTGCCAGCAGCTTTCCCGGAGGGGCGGGAGAGACCCAGTACTTC. It translates to CASSFPGGAGETQYF.

This chain uses TRBV30 with TRBJ2-3; 10 nucleotides match TRBD2. CDR1 and CDR2 from the germline V gene are GTSNPN and SVGIG (reference sequence). The junction had 5 bases not matched to a gene; V was cut back by 4 bases and J by 4 bases. The CDR3 loop spans 14 amino acids. The CDR3: CAWNSGRAPDTQYF. In nucleotides, the CDR3 is TGTGCCTGGAACAGCGGGAGGGCCCCAGATACGCAGTATTTT. The full variable domain, with the rest looked up from reference TRBV30 and TRBJ2-3, is SQTIHQWPATLVQPVGSPLSLECTVEGTSNPNLYWYRQAAGRGLQLLFYSVGIGQISSEVPQNLSASRPQDRQFILSSKKLLLSDSGFYLCAWNSGRAPDTQYFGPGTRLTVL.

This clone has just one count. The V call is TRBV11-2, the J call TRBJ2-3; TRBD2 is a possible D gene (6 bases). The V end lost 1 base, the J end lost 5 bases, and 10 bases lay between the germline ends. From germline, CDR1 is SGHAT and CDR2 FQNNGV. The CDR3 has 14 residues. In DNA, the CDR3 is TGTGCCAGCAGCTTAGGGGTCGGGGGAGATACGCAGTATTTT. The encoded protein is CASSLGVGGDTQYF.

The chain recombines TRBV2 with TRBJ1-1; 9 bases agree with TRBD1. The CDR3 spans 16 residues. Germline CDR1 and CDR2: SNHLY and FYNNEI. Unmatched junction bases numbered 13, after V lost 7 bases and J lost 4 bases. DNA of the CDR3: TGTGCCAGCAATGGTATCACAGGGGGCATAGGCACTGAAGCTTTCTTT. It is translated as CASNGITGGIGTEAFF.

The table lists this clone with a count of one. The V call is TRBV11-2, the J call TRBJ2-7; 11 nucleotides match TRBD2. Germline V gene lookup returns CDR1 SGHAT and CDR2 FQNNGV. The CDR3 spans 16 residues. The V and J ends lost 3 bases and 0 bases, in that order; junction bases with no gene match: 4. The CDR3 here is CASSFKGLADSYEQYF. DNA of the CDR3: TGTGCCAGCAGCTTTAAGGGACTAGCGGACTCCTACGAGCAGTACTTC. The full variable domain, in which reference TRBV11-2 and TRBJ2-7 provide the parts outside the CDR3, is EAGVAQSPRYKIIEKRQSVAFWCNPISGHATLYWYQQILGQGPKLLIQFQNNGVVDDSQLPKDRFSAERLKGVDSTLKIQPAKLEDSAVYLCASSFKGLADSYEQYFGPGTRLTVT.